This TCR beta chain appears in the sequencing data of a study of regulatory and conventional T cells in RAG deficiency (dated by TCRdb to the late 2010s). In terms of the full investigation: To compare the diversity and composition of the repertoires of Treg, conventional CD4+ and CD8+ T cells between RAG-deficient patients and healthy controls, the study applied high-throughput TCR beta sequencing.

The CDR3 covers 12 residues, taking in both the cysteine and the phenylalanine. The sequence is cut down to CDR3 DNA, 36 bases in frame from base 1. CDR1 and CDR2 are read off the germline V gene (reference sequence) as GTSNPN and SVGIG. V is cut by 2 bases and J by 5 bases, and the space between the germline ends is 8 bases. Repertoire analyses used fewer than 10 healthy control donors as the comparison group. Before genomic DNA extraction, CD8+ T cells lacking CD4 were purified from blood. The protocol used for the library was the immunoSEQ multiplex PCR assay. Genomic DNA from the sorted T-cell subsets was used to amplify rearranged TCR beta chain products, which were then sequenced. In the paper's pipeline: Shannon entropy and Simpson indices were used to measure how diverse the repertoire of productive TCR beta rearrangements was. Clonal expansion was assessed by the summed frequency of the 100 most abundant productive TCR beta clonotypes among total reads. The TRB repertoires were scored with a self-reactivity index built on which amino acids appear at CDR3beta positions 6 and 7. Two-way ANOVA was used for repertoire analyses, and Student t or Mann-Whitney tests were used for flow cytometric analyses. TCRdb carries this immuneACCESS record with in-frame sequences only. Its versions omit some clonotypes, under half of them owing to an unresolved V gene in the studies checked, with the rest unexplained. The V and J calls and clone size were taken over from that table, and D and trimming were inferred from the DNA. The sample has fewer than 35,000 clones on record, 90% of them singletons. 5% to 6.5% of the sample is in the top ten clones.

Worth noting for this clone: This receptor's antigen is unknown. Per-nucleotide qualities are absent, and no much larger clonotype sits a single base away.

What the study reported, not specific to this receptor: Some T-cell subset analyses were not done for some subjects. RAG-deficient patients showed markedly lower Shannon entropy and higher Simpson indices than control T-cell subpopulations. Shorter CDR3 lengths were found in all patient T-cell subsets, and >85% Treg-Tconv repertoire overlap at nucleotide and amino acid level was observed in Omenn syndrome patients. Compared with controls, Omenn syndrome and CID/AS patients had about 99-fold fewer unique TCR beta sequences in Treg cells, whereas the reduction in the other subsets was about 10-fold. The CD25-high CD127-low cells sorted from Omenn syndrome patients may be peripherally activated cells rather than true Treg cells.

The sample was also reused in another study, on regulatory T cells. From that second study: For the multiplex PCR, 52 forward TRBV primers and 13 reverse TRBJ primers were used, and amplification bias was corrected with both assay-based and computational methods. Repertoires from patients had restricted unique TRB V-J pairs and skewed V and J gene usage, with the strongest effect in regulatory T cells. The study compared T-cell receptor beta repertoires of sorted regulatory, conventional CD4+ and CD8+ T cells between CD3G-deficient patients and healthy controls. Peripheral blood mononuclear cells were isolated by Ficoll density separation. CD3+ CD8+ CD4- T cells were isolated using a FACSAria cell sorter. Within the immunoSEQ assay, multiplex PCR amplified rearranged TRB loci from genomic DNA. An Illumina HiSeq platform was used to sequence the TRB amplicons. Raw sequences were error-filtered and aligned to reference gene sequences by custom algorithms and were subsequently analyzed with the immunoSEQ online tools. Productive and nonproductive TRB rearrangement frequencies were evaluated among both unique and total sequences. Group comparisons used t tests, Mann-Whitney tests or two-way ANOVA run in Prism software.

The chain was built from TRBV30 and TRBJ2-3, with no confidently assigned D gene. The receptor was derived from a human donor in good health. Material: CD8+ T cells sorted from blood. The CDR3 reads CAWSLAGDTQYF. In nucleotide form, the sequence is TGTGCCTGGAGTTTAGCCGGAGATACGCAGTATTTT.